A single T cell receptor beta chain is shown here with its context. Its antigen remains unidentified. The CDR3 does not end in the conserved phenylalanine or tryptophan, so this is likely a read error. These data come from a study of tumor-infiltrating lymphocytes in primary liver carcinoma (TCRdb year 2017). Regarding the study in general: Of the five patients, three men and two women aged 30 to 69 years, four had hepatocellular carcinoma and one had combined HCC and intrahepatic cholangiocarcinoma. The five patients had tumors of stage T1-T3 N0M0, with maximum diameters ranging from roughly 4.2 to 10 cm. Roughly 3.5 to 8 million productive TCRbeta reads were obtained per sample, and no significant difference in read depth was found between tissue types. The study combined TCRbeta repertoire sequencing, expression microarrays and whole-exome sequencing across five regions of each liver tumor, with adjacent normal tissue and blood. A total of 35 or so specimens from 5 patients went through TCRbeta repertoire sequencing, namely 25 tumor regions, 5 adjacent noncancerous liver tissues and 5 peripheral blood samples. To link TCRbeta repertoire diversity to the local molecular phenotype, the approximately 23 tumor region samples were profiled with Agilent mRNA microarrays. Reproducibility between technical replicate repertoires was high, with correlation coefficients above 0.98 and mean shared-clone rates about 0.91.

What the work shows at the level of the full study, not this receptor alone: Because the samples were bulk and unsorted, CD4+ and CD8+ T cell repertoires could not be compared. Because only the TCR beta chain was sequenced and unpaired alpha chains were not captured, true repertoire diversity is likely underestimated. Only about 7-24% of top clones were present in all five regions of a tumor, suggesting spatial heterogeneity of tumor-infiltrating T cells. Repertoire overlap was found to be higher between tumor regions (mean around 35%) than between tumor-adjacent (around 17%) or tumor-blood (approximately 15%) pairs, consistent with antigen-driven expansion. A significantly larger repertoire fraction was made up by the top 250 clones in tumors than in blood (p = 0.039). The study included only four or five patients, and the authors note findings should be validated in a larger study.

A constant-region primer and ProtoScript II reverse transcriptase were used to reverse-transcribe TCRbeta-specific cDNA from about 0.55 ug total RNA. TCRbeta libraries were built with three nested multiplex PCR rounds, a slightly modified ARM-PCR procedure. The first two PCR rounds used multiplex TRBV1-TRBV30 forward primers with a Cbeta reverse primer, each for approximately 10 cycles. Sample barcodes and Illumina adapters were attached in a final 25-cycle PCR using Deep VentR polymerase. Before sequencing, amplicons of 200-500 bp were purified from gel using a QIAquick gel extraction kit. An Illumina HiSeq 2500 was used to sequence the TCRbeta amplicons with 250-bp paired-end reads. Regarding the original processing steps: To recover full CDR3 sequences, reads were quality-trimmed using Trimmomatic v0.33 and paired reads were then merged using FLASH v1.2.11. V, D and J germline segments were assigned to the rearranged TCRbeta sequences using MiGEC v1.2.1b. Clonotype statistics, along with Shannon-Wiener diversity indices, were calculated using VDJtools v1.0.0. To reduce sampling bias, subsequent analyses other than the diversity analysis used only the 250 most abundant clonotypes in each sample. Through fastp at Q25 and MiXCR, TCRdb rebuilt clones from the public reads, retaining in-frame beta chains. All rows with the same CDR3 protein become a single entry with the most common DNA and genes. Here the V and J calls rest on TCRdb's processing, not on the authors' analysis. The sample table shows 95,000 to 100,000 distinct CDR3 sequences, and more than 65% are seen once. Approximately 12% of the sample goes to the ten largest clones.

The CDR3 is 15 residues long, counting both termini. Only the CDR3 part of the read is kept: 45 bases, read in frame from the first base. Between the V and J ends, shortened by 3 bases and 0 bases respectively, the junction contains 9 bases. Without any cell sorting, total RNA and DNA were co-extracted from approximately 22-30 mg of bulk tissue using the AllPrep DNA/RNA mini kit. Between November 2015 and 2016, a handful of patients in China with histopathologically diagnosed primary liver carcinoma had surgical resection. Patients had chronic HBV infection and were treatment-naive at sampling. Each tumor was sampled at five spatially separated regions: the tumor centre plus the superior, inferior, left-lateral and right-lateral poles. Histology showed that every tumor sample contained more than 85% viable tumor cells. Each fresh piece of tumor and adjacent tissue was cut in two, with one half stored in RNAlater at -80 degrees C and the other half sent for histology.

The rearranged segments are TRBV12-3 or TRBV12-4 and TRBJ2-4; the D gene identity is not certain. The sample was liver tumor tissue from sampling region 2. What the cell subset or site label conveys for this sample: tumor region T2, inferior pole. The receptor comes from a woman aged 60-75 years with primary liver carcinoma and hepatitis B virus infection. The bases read TGTGCCAGCAGTTTGGCGAGTCTAGCCAAAAACATTCAGTACTAC. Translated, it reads CASSLASLAKNIQYY.